This TCR beta chain originates from a study of blood T cells in healthy people across ages. Notes on the study in general: Because donor CMV status was unknown, expanded clonotype changes were possibly confounded. Conclusively comparing naive with antigen-experienced cells was impossible with unsorted PBMCs.

This clonotype appeared many times. The antigen is not known. Per sample, at least 5 micrograms of total RNA were extracted. Sample-barcoded 5' priming and a J-beta primer mix drove a second PCR of roughly 6 to 12 cycles. TCRdb reprocessed the 5' RACE reads with MiXCR, giving one entry per CDR3 protein. The table lists approximately 810,000 distinct CDR3 sequences, 35% to 40% of them singletons, with under 15% in the top ten. The source material was blood. The sequence was obtained from a man aged 18 to 35 in good health.

The DNA of the CDR3 is TGCAGTGCTAGGGGACAGGGGAAGAACGAGCAGTACTTC. This sequence encodes CSARGQGKNEQYF. The gene calls are TRBV20-1 and TRBJ2-7; 10 bases are shared with TRBD1. V shed 3 bases, J shed 5 bases, and the junction held 4 bases outside the gene matches. The CDR3 has 13 amino acids. Germline values: CDR1 DFQATT, CDR2 SNEGSKA (reference sequence).